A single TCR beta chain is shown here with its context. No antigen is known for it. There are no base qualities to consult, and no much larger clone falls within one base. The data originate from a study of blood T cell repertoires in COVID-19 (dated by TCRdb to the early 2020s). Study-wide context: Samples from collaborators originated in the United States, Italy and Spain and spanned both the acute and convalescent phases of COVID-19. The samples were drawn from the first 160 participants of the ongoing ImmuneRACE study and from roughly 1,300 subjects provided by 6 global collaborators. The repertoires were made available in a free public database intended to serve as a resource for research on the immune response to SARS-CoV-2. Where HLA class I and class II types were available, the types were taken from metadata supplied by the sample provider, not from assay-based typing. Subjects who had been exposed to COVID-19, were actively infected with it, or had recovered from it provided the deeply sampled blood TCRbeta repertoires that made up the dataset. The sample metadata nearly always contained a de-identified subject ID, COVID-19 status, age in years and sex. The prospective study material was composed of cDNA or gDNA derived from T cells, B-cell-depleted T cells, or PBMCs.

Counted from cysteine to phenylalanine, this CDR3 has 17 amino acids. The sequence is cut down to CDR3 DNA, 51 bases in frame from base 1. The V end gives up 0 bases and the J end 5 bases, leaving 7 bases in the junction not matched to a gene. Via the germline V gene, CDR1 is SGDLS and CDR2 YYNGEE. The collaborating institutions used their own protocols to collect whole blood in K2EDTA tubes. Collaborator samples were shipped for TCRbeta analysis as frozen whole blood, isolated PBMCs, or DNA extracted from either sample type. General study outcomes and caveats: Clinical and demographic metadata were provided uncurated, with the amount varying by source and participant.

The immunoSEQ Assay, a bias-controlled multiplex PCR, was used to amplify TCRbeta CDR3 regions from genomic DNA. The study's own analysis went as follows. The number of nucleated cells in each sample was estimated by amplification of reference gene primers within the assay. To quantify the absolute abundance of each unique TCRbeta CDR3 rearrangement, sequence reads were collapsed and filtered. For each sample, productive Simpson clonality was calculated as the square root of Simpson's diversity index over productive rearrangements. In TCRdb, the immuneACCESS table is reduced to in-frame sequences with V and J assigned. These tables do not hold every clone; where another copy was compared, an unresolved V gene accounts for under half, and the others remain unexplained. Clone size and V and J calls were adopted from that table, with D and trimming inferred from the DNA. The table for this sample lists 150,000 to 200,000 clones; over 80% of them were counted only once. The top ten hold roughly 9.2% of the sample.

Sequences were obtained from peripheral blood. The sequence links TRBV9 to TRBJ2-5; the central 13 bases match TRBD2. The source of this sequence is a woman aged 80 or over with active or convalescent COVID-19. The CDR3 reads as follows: CASSVGTSGGAWETQYF. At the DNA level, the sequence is TGTGCCAGCAGCGTAGGAACTAGCGGGGGGGCTTGGGAGACCCAGTACTTC.